This TCR beta chain was sequenced for a study of control samples from healthy donors and cancer patients. Sequencing was performed with immunoSEQ multiplex PCR; in TCRdb, only in-frame clones are kept and a portion is missing. Of 150,000 to 200,000 clones in the sample, around 92% are singletons; the top ten hold over 1.2%. The CDR3 has 14 residues. The V and J ends lost 2 bases and 4 bases respectively, with 6 bases between them. Germline CDR1 is SNHLY and CDR2 is FYNNEI. The sequenced material came from blood. This sequence was found in a woman in her 30s in good health. This sequence joins TRBV2 and TRBJ1-6; D may be TRBD1 (5 bases). Here the CDR3 reads CASSEQGYNSPLHF. The CDR3, as DNA: TGTGCCAGCAGTGAACAGGGTTATAATTCACCCCTCCACTTT.